The 23 T cell receptor beta chains below come from one sample, sequenced in a study of long-term antiretroviral therapy in people with HIV. At the survey level, the v3.0 immunoSEQ assay was run. This table comes from immunoSEQ multiplex PCR, and its TCRdb copy is limited to in-frame clones, with some not included. The repertoire consists of tens of thousands of clones, with just under 80% occurring once and the leading ten covering approximately 9.4%. The starting material was unsorted PBMCs, obtained 1.5 years before starting antiretroviral therapy. Every receptor here comes from a man aged 18 to 29 with HIV.

The chain uses TRBV18 and TRBJ1-5; D unclear. CDR3 size: 15 residues. V lost 4 bases and J lost 0, with 10 bases in between. CDR1 is KGHSH and CDR2 is LQKENI in the germline V gene. The DNA for the CDR3 is TGTGCCAGCTCACTGCCTTTTTATAGCAATCAGCCCCAGCATTTT. Its protein is CASSLPFYSNQPQHF.

The chain uses TRBV29-1 and TRBJ1-1; D might be TRBD1 (6 bases). Germline CDR1 SQVTM, CDR2 ANQGSEA. Trimming took off 8 bases at V and 0 bases at J, with 10 bases between the two ends. The CDR3 runs to 12 residues. The CDR3 spells CSTGHLNTEAFF. CDR3 DNA sequence: TGCAGCACGGGACACCTGAACACTGAAGCTTTCTTT.

This chain uses TRBV28 with TRBJ2-7; D gene ambiguous. V shed 6 bases and J shed 0 bases, with 15 bases lying between them. This CDR3 has 15 amino acids. Germline CDR1 is MDHEN and CDR2 is SYDVKM. This CDR3 is CASSHLYQSSYEQYF. In nucleotides, the CDR3 is TGTGCCAGCAGCCATCTCTACCAAAGCTCCTACGAGCAGTACTTC.

The chain recombines TRBV28 with TRBJ2-7; D not resolved. V lost 2 bases and J lost 4, with 6 bases in between. This CDR3 is built from 12 residues. Germline CDR1 and CDR2: MDHEN and SYDVKM. CDR3 in amino acids: CASSLGGYEQYF. DNA for the CDR3: TGTGCCAGCAGTTTAGGCGGATACGAGCAGTACTTC.

This sequence joins TRBV7-2 and TRBJ2-5; 14 nucleotides agree with TRBD2. The V gene end was trimmed by 8 bases and the J gene end by 3 bases; junction bases not matched to a gene: 2. This CDR3 spans 14 amino acids. Germline V gene sequence: CDR1 SGHTA, CDR2 FQGNSA. The DNA for the CDR3 is TGTGCCAGCCGACTAGCGGGGGGGAAAGAGACCCAGTACTTC. Its protein is CASRLAGGKETQYF.

The chain has TRBV4-2 and TRBJ2-5; TRBD2 agrees at 7 bases. The germline CDR1 and CDR2 sequences are LGHNA and YNFKEQ. This CDR3 comprises 16 residues. V lost 2 bases to trimming and J lost 1 base; unmatched junction nucleotides: 7. CDR3 amino acids: CASSQHQRDPQETQYF. In nucleotides, the CDR3 is TGTGCCAGCAGCCAACACCAGCGGGACCCCCAAGAGACCCAGTACTTC.

The V call is TRBV30, the J call TRBJ2-7; 8 bases line up with TRBD2. This CDR3 is 15 amino acids long. The V and J ends lost 0 bases and 2 bases, in that order; junction bases with no gene match: 6. Germline V CDR1 and CDR2: GTSNPN, SVGIG (reference sequence). In DNA form, the CDR3 reads TGTGCCTGGAGTGTACCCGGGACTAGAGCCTACGAGCAGTACTTC. Its translation: CAWSVPGTRAYEQYF.

The chain joins TRBV7-8 to TRBJ2-3, with D possibly TRBD2 on 5 matching bases. V was pared by 5 bases and J by 2 bases, with 11 bases between. This CDR3 is 14 amino acids long. Germline assignment: CDR1 SGHVS and CDR2 FQNEAQ. The CDR3 coding sequence is TGTGCCAGCAGCACCGACTATGACACAGATACGCAGTATTTT. It encodes CASSTDYDTDTQYF.

The chain recombines TRBV10-2 with TRBJ2-3, with 12 bases aligning to TRBD2. Trimming cost V 7 bases and J 2 bases; bases outside gene matches: 4. Germline V gene lookup returns CDR1 WSHSY and CDR2 SAAADI. The CDR3 sequence is 15 residues long. CDR3 protein: CASTGLAGPTDTQYF. In nucleotides, the CDR3 is TGCGCCAGCACCGGACTAGCGGGGCCCACAGATACGCAGTATTTT.

V is TRBV28 and J is TRBJ1-5, with 12 bases matching TRBD1. The V gene end was trimmed by 5 bases and the J gene end by 2 bases; junction bases not matched to a gene: 13. Looked up from germline, CDR1 is MDHEN and CDR2 is SYDVKM. The CDR3 has 19 amino acids. The CDR3 DNA sequence: TGTGCCAGCAGTCGACGATCCGGGACAGGGGGCGAGGGCAATCAGCCCCAGCATTTT. This translates into CASSRRSGTGGEGNQPQHF.

The rearrangement joins TRBV2 to TRBJ2-2; D is unclear. The V end lost 4 bases, the J end lost 1 base, and 7 bases lay between the germline ends. The CDR3 loop spans 14 amino acids. Germline V gives CDR1 SNHLY, CDR2 FYNNEI. CDR3 sequence: CASSARVNTGELFF. CDR3 DNA: TGTGCCAGCAGTGCTCGGGTGAACACCGGGGAGCTGTTTTTT.

The chain combines TRBV2 with TRBJ1-5, with a tentative D call TRBD1 (6 bases). V dropped 9 bases and J dropped 7 bases, with 16 bases sitting between them. Germline V gene sequence: CDR1 SNHLY, CDR2 FYNNEI. This CDR3 has 13 amino acids. CDR3 in DNA: TGTGCCAGGGGGGGCGGGGGTGGACAGCCCCAGCATTTT. This sequence encodes CARGGGGGQPQHF.

This clone has more than one count but fewer than ten. The genes are TRBV4-1 and TRBJ1-5; D perhaps matches TRBD1 (6 bases). This CDR3 is built from 15 residues. Trimming cost V 0 bases and J 10 bases, with 16 bases left between them. Per germline, CDR1 MGHRA and CDR2 YSYEKL. The CDR3 is CASSQEGGTLGPQHF. The CDR3 DNA follows: TGCGCCAGCAGCCAAGAGGGGGGCACCTTGGGACCCCAGCATTTT.

The CDR3 spells CASSPHRDRGRGGEAFF. The CDR3 bases are TGCGCCAGCAGTCCACACCGGGACAGGGGGCGCGGGGGTGAAGCTTTCTTT. V gene TRBV23-1 combines with J gene TRBJ1-1, with 12 bases that match TRBD1. TRBV23-1 is placed among ORFs of uncertain function. The V and J ends lost 4 bases and 7 bases, in that order; junction bases with no gene match: 13. This CDR3 contains 17 residues.

J is TRBJ2-7 and V is TRBV6-5; D is ambiguous. The CDR3 totals 12 residues. Germline V gene sequence: CDR1 MNHEY, CDR2 SVGAGI. The V gene lost 5 bases and the J gene lost 3 bases, with 8 bases spanning the gap. The CDR3 protein is CASSSQIYEQYF. The CDR3 DNA reads TGTGCCAGCAGTAGCCAGATCTACGAGCAGTACTTC.

The chain carries TRBV7-2 and TRBJ1-2, with a weak D call TRBD1 (6 bases). V was pared by 3 bases and J by 2 bases, with 22 bases between. The CDR3 spans 18 residues. CDR1 and CDR2 (germline): SGHTA, FQGNSA. The CDR3 loop is CASSFGLLRRGRNYGYTF. DNA of the CDR3: TGTGCCAGCAGCTTCGGTCTCCTACGTCGGGGGCGGAACTATGGCTACACCTTC.

This clone was detected only a few times. The chain joins TRBV2 to TRBJ1-1, with no clear D. Per germline, CDR1 SNHLY and CDR2 FYNNEI. The CDR3 runs to 12 residues. CDR3 region: CAEERGNTEAFF. In nucleotides, the CDR3 is TGTGCGGAAGAGAGAGGGAACACTGAAGCTTTCTTT. The variable domain in full, with the rest retrieved from reference TRBV2 and TRBJ1-1, is EPEVTQTPSHQVTQMGQEVILRCVPISNHLYFYWYRQILGQKVEFLVSFYNNEISEKSEIFDDQFSVERPDGSNFTLKIRSTKLEDSAMYFCAEERGNTEAFFGQGTRLTVV.

The rearrangement joins TRBV5-6 to TRBJ2-1, with TRBD1 as a possible D gene (6 bases). There are 13 residues in the CDR3. In germline, CDR1 is SGHDT, CDR2 YYEEEE. Trimming left V 2 bases short and J 6 bases short, with 9 bases between. CDR3 residues: CASSLQGSNEQFF. The CDR3 nucleotides read TGTGCCAGCAGCTTACAGGGTTCCAATGAGCAGTTCTTC.

A few counts support this clone. J is TRBJ1-2 and V is TRBV4-1; D is uncertain. From germline, CDR1 is MGHRA and CDR2 YSYEKL. The CDR3 covers 15 residues. V lost 0 bases, J lost 0 bases, and 8 bases lay in between. The CDR3 loop reads CASSQDQEANYGYTF. The CDR3 DNA is TGCGCCAGCAGCCAAGACCAGGAAGCTAACTATGGCTACACCTTC.

This chain uses TRBV13 with TRBJ1-1; D gene unclear. Germline V gene data show CDR1 as PRHDT and CDR2 as FYEKMQ (reference sequence). The V gene lost 3 bases and the J gene lost 3 bases, with 11 bases spanning the gap. This CDR3 contains 14 residues. The CDR3 region has the DNA TGTGCCAGCAGCTTTCCCCACAACGACACTGAAGCTTTCTTT. Translated, it gives CASSFPHNDTEAFF.

This clone was counted once. The chain has TRBV5-1 and TRBJ2-1; D gene unclear. This CDR3 is built from 14 residues. V was shortened by 2 bases and J by 9 bases, with 15 bases between the two germline ends. In germline, CDR1 is SGHRS, CDR2 YFSETQ. This CDR3 is CASSLLPDPGEQFF. CDR3 in DNA: TGCGCCAGCAGCTTACTCCCTGACCCCGGTGAGCAGTTCTTC.

This clone has only a few counts. CDR3 in DNA: TGTGCCAGCAGCCGTAGCGGGGGGGCTGCGTTCACCGGGGAGCTGTTTTTT. It codes for CASSRSGGAAFTGELFF. This sequence joins TRBV7-9 and TRBJ2-2; the match to TRBD2 covers 11 bases. J lost 4 bases, V lost 5 bases, and 9 bases had no gene match. This CDR3 comprises 17 residues. The V gene's germline CDR1 is SEHNR and CDR2 FQNEAQ (reference sequence).

The chain recombines TRBV5-1 with TRBJ2-5; D gene ambiguous. Germline assignment: CDR1 SGHRS and CDR2 YFSETQ. This CDR3 comprises 13 residues. The V and J ends lost 3 bases and 2 bases respectively, with 8 bases between them. For the CDR3, the DNA is TGCGCCAGCAGCTACAACCTACAAGAGACCCAGTACTTC. Encoded protein: CASSYNLQETQYF.